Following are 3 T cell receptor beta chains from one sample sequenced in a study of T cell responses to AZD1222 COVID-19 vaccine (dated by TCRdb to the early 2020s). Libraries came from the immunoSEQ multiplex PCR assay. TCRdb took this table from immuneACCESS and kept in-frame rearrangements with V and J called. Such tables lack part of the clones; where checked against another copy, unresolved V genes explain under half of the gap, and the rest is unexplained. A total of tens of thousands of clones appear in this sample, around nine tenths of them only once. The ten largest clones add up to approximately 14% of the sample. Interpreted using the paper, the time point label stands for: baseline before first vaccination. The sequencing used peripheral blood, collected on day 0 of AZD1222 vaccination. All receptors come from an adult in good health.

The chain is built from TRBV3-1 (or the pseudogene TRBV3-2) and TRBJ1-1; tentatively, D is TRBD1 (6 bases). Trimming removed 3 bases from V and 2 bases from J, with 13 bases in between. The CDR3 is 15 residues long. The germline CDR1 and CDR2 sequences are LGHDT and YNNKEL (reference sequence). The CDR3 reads CASSHPIRGNTEAFF. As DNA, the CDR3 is TGTGCCAGCAGCCACCCAATCAGGGGCAACACTGAAGCTTTCTTT.

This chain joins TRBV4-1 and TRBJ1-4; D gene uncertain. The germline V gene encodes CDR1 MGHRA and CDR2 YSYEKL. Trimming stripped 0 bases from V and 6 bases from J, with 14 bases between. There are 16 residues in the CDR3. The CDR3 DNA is TGCGCCAGCAGCCAAGATAATCTGGATCCGGATGAAAAACTGTTTTTT. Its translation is CASSQDNLDPDEKLFF.

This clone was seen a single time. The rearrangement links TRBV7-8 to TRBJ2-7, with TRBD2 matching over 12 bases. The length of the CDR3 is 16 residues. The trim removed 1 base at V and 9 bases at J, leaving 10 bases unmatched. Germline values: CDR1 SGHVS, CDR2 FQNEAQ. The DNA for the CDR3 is TGTGCCAGCAGCTTAGTGGGTCTAGCGGGAGGGCCGGTGCAGTACTTC. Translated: CASSLVGLAGGPVQYF.